This T cell receptor beta chain was profiled in a study of T cells in Graves' hyperthyroidism and ophthalmopathy (dated by TCRdb to between 2017 and 2020). Concerning the study at large: Peripheral blood was collected at initial diagnosis, before any treatment. To identify distinguishing TCR V-J signatures, a discovery cohort of 100 or so patients was used, comprising approximately 40 with Graves' ophthalmopathy and around 60 with stable Graves' hyperthyroidism. An independent validation cohort of some 18 hyperthyroidism patients and 15 or so patients who later progressed to ophthalmopathy tested prospective prediction of ophthalmopathy. The 75 to 100 discovery patients were divided at random into training and test sets in a 7:3 ratio. Thyroid tissue and blood T-cell repertoires from about six Graves' hyperthyroidism patients were also compared in the study. Following sampling, methimazole starting at 30 mg daily was given to hyperthyroidism patients, and high-dose intravenous methylprednisolone was given to ophthalmopathy patients. According to the paper, TCR Vbeta CDR3 sequencing was carried out on over 130 peripheral blood samples, which came from over 40 ophthalmopathy, some 73 hyperthyroidism and roughly 17 progressor patients. Beyond this particular receptor, the publication reports: A 13 V-J signature model separated ophthalmopathy from stable hyperthyroidism, with just over 85% sensitivity and about 81% specificity in cross-validation and 80%/75% in testing. No statistical method was used to set the sample size in advance, and investigators knew the group allocation. Most expanded thyroid clonotypes (frequency above 0.001) were also detected in blood, a finding suggesting that blood repertoires may reflect thyroid immune responses. During validation, the model predicted progression to ophthalmopathy a median of about 5.9 months ahead of onset, with roughly 65% sensitivity and under 85% specificity.

Ophthalmopathy patients had moderately to severely active disease, with a Clinical Activity Score of 3 or more, a NOSPECS grade of 4 or more, and a disease duration of less than 3 months. Any patient with an uncontrolled infection, another autoimmune disease, pregnancy or lactation was excluded. Diagnoses were established on the basis of clinical symptoms, serum thyroxine and TRAb, thyroid ultrasound, and orbital computed tomography. PBMCs were isolated from about 10 ml of fresh peripheral blood by Ficoll-Paque density gradient centrifugation. Total RNA was extracted with Trizol reagent, and quality was checked on an Agilent 2100 Bioanalyzer. Spanning cysteine to phenylalanine, the CDR3 consists of 12 amino acids. The CDR3 DNA has 36 bases and is translated from base 1. V and J lose 1 base and 8 bases, and a span of 8 bases separates them. As encoded in the germline V gene (reference sequence), CDR1 is SEHNR while CDR2 is FQNEAQ.

The TCR beta CDR3 regions were amplified from RNA transcripts. The TCR CDR3 was subjected to a first round of RT-PCR using the HTBI primer set and the Qiagen OneStep RT-PCR kit. A second multiplex PCR round built the libraries, followed by size selection and purification. Paired-end sequencing of the libraries was performed with 100 bp reads on an Illumina HiSeq2000. Under the source paper's analysis protocol: Raw data were processed with SOAPnuke, discarding reads with adapters, uncalled bases, mean Phred below 15, or no exact constant-primer or identifier match. COPE v1.2.5 was used to merge the high-quality paired reads, and each unique nucleotide sequence was defined as a clonotype. MiTCR v1.1 was used to align the clonotypes against IMGT TRBV, TRBD and TRBJ reference segments. The analysis included only V-J combinations with a frequency above 0.0001, which together covered approximately 99% of the repertoires. The TCS score was defined as the ratio of F50 (clonal expansion) to E x V (chaos), calculated using BLOSUM62-based TCRdist between CDR3 peptides within each V-J. Welch's t-statistics and random forest reduced roughly 540 V-J features to 10 to 15, which were used in a naive Bayes classifier (R e1071). TCRdb trimmed the raw reads at Q25, called clones with MiXCR and kept productive beta chains. One record per CDR3 amino acid sequence lists the most common genes and DNA. TCRdb's processing, not the study's, gives the V and J calls here. The sample table holds some 650,000 distinct CDR3 sequences, of which approximately 15% were seen once. The ten largest clones capture about 3.5% of the sample.

This clonotype was observed many times. Its antigen has not been determined. Base quality data are lacking; no much larger clone is found one base away. The sequence came from a woman in her forties with Graves' ophthalmopathy. The V and J segments used are TRBV7-9 and TRBJ1-2, with the D gene too uncertain to name. The sequencing input was blood. The encoded CDR3 is CASSLGRSGYTF. The DNA is TGTGCCAGCAGCTTAGGCAGATCCGGCTACACCTTC.